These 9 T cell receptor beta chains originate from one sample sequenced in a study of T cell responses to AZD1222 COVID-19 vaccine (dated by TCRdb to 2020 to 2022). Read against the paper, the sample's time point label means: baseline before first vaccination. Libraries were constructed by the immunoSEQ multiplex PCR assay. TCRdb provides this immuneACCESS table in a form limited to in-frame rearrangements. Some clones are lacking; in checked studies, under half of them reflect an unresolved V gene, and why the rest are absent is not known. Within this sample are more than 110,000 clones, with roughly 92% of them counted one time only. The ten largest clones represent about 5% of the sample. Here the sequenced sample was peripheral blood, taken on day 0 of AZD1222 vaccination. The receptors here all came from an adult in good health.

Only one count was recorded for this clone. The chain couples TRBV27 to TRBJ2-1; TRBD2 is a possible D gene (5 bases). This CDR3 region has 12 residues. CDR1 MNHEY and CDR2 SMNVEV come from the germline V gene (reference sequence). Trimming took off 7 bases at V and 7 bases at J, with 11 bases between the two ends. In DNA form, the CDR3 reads TGTGCCAGCACCGATGGCGGGAATGAGCAGTTCTTC. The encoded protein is CASTDGGNEQFF.

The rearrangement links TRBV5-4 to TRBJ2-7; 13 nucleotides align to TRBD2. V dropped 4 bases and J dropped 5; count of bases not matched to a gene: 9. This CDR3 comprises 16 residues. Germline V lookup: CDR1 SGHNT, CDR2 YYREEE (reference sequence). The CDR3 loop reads CASSTRTSGRFHEQYF. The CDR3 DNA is TGTGCCAGCAGCACTCGGACTAGCGGGAGATTCCACGAGCAGTACTTC.

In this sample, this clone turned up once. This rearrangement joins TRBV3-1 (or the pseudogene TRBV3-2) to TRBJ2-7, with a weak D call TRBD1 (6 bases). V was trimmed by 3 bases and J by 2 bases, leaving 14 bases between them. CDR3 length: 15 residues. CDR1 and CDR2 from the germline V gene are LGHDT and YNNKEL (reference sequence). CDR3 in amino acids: CASSQATPGAYEQYF. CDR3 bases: TGTGCCAGCAGCCAGGCGACCCCAGGGGCCTACGAGCAGTACTTC.

CDR3 DNA sequence: TGCGCCAGCAGCCAACTAAGATATCAGCCCCAGCATTTT. Translating it yields CASSQLRYQPQHF. This chain links TRBV4-1 with TRBJ1-5; the D is unclear. The CDR3 is 13 amino acids. Germline values: CDR1 MGHRA, CDR2 YSYEKL. The V and J ends lost 2 bases and 5 bases respectively, with 7 bases between them.

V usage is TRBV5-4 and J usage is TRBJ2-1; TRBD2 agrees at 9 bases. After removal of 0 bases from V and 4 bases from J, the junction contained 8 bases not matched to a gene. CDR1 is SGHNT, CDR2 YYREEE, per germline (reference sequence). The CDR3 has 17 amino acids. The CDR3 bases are TGTGCCAGCAGCTTGGTCCTACTAGCGGGTATATACAATGAGCAGTTCTTC. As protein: CASSLVLLAGIYNEQFF. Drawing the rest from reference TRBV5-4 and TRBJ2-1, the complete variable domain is ETGVTQSPTHLIKTRGQQVTLRCSSQSGHNTVSWYQQALGQGPQFIFQYYREEENGRGNFPPRFSGLQFPNYSSELNVNALELDDSALYLCASSLVLLAGIYNEQFFGPGTRLTVL.

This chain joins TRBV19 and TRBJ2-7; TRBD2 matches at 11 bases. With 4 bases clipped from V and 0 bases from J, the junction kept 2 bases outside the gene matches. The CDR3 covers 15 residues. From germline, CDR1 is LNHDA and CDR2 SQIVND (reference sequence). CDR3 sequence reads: CASSTTSGGSYEQYF. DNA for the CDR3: TGTGCCAGTAGTACCACTAGCGGGGGCTCCTACGAGCAGTACTTC.

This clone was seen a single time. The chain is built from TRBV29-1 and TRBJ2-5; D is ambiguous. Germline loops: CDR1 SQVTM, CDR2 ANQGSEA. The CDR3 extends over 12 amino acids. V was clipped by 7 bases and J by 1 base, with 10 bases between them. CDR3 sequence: CSAGDFQETQYF. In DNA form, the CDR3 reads TGCAGCGCCGGAGACTTCCAAGAGACCCAGTACTTC.

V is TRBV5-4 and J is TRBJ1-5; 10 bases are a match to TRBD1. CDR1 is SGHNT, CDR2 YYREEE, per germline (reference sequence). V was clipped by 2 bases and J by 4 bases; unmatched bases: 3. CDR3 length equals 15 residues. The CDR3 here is CASSFGTGANQPQHF. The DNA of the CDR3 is TGTGCCAGCAGCTTCGGGACAGGGGCGAATCAGCCCCAGCATTTT.

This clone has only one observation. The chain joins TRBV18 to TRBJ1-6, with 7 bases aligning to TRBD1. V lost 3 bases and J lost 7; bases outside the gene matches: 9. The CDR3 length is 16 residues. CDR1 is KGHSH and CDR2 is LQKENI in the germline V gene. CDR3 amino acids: CASSPLETGPNSPLHF. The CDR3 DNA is TGTGCCAGCTCACCGTTAGAGACAGGGCCGAATTCACCCCTCCACTTT.